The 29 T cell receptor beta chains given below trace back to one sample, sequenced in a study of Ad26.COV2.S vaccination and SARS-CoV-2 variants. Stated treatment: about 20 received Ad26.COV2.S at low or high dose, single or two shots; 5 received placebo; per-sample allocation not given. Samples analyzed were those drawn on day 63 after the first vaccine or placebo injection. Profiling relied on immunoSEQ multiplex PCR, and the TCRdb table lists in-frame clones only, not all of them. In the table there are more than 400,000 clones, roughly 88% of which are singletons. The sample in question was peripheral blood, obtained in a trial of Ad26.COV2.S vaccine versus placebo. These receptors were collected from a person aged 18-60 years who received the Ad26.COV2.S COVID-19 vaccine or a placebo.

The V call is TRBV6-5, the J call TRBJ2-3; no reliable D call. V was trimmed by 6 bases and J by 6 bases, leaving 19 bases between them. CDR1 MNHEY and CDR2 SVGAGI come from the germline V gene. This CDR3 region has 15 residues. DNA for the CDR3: TGTGCCAGCAGGGGTGGGTTTAACCGGGTGGATACGCAGTATTTT. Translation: CASRGGFNRVDTQYF.

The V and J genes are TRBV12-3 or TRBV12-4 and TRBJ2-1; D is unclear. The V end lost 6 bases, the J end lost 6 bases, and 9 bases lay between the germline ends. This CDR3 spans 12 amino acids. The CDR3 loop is CASRLTTNEQFF. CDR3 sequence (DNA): TGTGCCAGCAGACTTACTACCAATGAGCAGTTCTTC.

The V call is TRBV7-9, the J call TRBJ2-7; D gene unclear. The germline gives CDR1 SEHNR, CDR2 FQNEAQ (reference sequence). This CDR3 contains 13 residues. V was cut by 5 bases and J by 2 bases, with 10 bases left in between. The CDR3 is CASSPRGTYEQYF. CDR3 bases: TGTGCCAGCAGCCCGCGAGGAACCTACGAGCAGTACTTC.

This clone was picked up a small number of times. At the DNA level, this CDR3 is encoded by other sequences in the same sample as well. In DNA, the CDR3 is TGTGCCAGCAGTTACGCAAATCAGCCCCAGCATTTT. Protein product: CASSYANQPQHF. J is TRBJ1-5 and V is TRBV6-2 or TRBV6-3; D gene unclear. The CDR3 totals 12 residues. V was trimmed by 2 bases and J by 4 bases, leaving 3 bases between them. Germline V gene lookup returns CDR1 MNHEY and CDR2 SVGEGT.

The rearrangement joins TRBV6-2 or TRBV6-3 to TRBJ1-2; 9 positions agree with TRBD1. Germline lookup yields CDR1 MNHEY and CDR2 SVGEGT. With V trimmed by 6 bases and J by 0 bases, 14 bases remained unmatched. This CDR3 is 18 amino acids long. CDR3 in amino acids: CASSRGTGRKGTNYGYTF. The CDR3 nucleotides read TGTGCCAGCAGCAGAGGGACAGGGAGAAAGGGGACTAACTATGGCTACACCTTC.

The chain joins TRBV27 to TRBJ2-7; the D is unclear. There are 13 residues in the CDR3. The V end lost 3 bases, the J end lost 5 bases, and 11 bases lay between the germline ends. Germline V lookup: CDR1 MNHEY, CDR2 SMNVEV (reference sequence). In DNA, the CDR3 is TGTGCCAGCAGTTTCGTAGCTTCCCACGAGCAGTACTTC. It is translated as CASSFVASHEQYF.

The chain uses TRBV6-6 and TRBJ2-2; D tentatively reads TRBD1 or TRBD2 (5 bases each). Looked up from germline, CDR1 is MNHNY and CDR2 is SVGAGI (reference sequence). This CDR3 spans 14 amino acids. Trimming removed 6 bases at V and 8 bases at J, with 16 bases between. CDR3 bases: TGTGCCAGCAGCCCCCAGGGAAGAGGGGGGGAGCTGTTTTTT. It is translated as CASSPQGRGGELFF.

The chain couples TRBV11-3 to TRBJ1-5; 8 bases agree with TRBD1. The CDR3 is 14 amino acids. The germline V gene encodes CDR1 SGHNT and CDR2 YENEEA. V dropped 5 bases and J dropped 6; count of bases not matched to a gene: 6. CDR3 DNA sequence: TGTGCCAGCAGCCACAGGGGGAGGTTTCAGCCCCAGCATTTT. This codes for CASSHRGRFQPQHF. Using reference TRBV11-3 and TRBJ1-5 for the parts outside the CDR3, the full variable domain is EAGVVQSPRYKIIEKKQPVAFWCNPISGHNTLYWYLQNLGQGPELLIRYENEEAVDDSQLPKDRFSAERLKGVDSTLKIQPAELGDSAVYLCASSHRGRFQPQHFGDGTRLSIL.

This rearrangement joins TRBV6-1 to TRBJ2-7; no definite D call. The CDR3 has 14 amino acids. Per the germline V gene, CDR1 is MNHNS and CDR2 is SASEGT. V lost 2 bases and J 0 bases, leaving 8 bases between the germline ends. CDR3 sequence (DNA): TGTGCCAGCAGTGAACCGGGTAACTCCTACGAGCAGTACTTC. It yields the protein CASSEPGNSYEQYF.

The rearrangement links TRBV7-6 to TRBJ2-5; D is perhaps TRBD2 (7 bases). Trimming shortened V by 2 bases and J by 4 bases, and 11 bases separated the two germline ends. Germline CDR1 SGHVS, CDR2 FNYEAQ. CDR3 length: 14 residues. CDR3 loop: CASSLRGAIETQYF. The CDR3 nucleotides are TGTGCCAGCAGCTTACGGGGGGCAATAGAGACCCAGTACTTC. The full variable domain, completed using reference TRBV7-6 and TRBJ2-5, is GAGVSQSPRYKVTKRGQDVALRCDPISGHVSLYWYRQALGQGPEFLTYFNYEAQQDKSGLPNDRFSAERPEGSISTLTIQRTEQRDSAMYRCASSLRGAIETQYFGPGTRLLVL.

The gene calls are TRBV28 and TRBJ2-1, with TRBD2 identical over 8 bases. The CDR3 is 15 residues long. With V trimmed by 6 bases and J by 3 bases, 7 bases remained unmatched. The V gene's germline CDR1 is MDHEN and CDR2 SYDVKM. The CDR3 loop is CASSPEREFYNEQFF. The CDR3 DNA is TGTGCCAGCAGCCCAGAGCGGGAGTTCTACAATGAGCAGTTCTTC.

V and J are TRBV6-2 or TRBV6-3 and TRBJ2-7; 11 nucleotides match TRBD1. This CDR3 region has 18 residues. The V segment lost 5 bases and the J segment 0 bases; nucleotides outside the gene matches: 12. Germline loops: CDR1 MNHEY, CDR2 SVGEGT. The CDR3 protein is CASSQPFRTGGYSYEQYF. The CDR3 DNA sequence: TGTGCCAGCAGTCAACCCTTCCGGACAGGGGGCTACTCCTACGAGCAGTACTTC.

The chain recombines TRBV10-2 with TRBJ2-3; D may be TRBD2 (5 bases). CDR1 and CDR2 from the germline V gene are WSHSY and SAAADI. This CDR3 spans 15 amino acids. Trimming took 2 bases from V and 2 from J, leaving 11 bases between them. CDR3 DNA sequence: TGCGCCAGCAGTGAGGAGGGCAGGCCCACAGATACGCAGTATTTT. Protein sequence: CASSEEGRPTDTQYF.

CDR3 nucleotides: TGTGCCAGCAGCTTGATACAGAGCTCCTATAATTCACCCCTCCACTTT. As protein: CASSLIQSSYNSPLHF. This sequence joins TRBV5-6 and TRBJ1-6; no reliable D call. V was pared by 1 base and J by 0 bases, with 8 bases between. In germline, CDR1 is SGHDT, CDR2 YYEEEE. This CDR3 region has 16 residues.

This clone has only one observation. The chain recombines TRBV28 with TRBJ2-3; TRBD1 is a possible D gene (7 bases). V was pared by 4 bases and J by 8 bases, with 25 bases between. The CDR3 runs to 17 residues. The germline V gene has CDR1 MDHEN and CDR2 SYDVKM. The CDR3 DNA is TGTGCCAGCAGTTCCGGAGGGGGCCGGGGTGTGGTAGTTACGCAGTATTTT. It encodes CASSSGGGRGVVVTQYF.

The CDR3 sequence is CASSIGLAEGNEQYF. The CDR3 DNA follows: TGTGCCAGTAGTATTGGGCTAGCGGAGGGGAACGAGCAGTACTTC. The chain employs TRBV19 and TRBJ2-7, with TRBD2 identical over 7 bases. Per the germline V gene, CDR1 is LNHDA and CDR2 is SQIVND (reference sequence). The ends lost 3 bases at V and 5 bases at J; junction bases unmatched: 10. The CDR3 is made up of 15 amino acids.

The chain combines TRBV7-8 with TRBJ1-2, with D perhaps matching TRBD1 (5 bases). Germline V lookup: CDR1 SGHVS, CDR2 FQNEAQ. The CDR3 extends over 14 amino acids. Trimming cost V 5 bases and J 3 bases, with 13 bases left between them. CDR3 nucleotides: TGTGCCAGCAGCCTAAAAAGGGGACACTATGGCTACACCTTC. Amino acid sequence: CASSLKRGHYGYTF.

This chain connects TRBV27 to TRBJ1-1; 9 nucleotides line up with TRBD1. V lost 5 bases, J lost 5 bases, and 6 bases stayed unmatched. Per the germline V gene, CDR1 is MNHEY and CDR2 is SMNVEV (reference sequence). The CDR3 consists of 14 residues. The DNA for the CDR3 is TGTGCCAGCAGTCGGGACAGGGTGGAAACTGAAGCTTTCTTT. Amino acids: CASSRDRVETEAFF.

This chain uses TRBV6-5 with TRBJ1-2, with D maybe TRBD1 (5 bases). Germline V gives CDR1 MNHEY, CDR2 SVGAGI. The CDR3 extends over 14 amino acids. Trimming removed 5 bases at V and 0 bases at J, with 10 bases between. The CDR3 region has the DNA TGTGCCAGCAGTAATCCGGGGGCTAACTATGGCTACACCTTC. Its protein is CASSNPGANYGYTF.

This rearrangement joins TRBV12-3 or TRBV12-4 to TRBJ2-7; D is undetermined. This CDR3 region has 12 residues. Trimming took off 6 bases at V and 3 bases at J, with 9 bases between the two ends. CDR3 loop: CASSWTVYEQYF. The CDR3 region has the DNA TGTGCCAGCAGCTGGACCGTCTACGAGCAGTACTTC.

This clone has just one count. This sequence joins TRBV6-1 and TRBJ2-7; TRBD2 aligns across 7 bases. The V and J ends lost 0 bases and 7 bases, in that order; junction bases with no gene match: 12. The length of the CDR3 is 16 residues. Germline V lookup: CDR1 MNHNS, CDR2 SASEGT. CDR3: CASSEARGRAHYEQYF. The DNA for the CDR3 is TGTGCCAGCAGTGAAGCACGAGGGAGGGCCCATTATGAGCAGTACTTC.

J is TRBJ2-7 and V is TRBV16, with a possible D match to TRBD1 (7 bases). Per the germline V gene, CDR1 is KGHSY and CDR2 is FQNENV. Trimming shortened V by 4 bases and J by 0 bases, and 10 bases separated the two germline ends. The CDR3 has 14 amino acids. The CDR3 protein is CASSRGDSSYEQYF. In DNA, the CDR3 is TGTGCCAGCAGCCGCGGGGACAGCTCCTACGAGCAGTACTTC. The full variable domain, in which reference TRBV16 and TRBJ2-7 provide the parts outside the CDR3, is GEEVAQTPKHLVRGEGQKAKLYCAPIKGHSYVFWYQQVLKNEFKFLISFQNENVFDETGMPKERFSAKCLPNSPCSLEIQATKLEDSAVYFCASSRGDSSYEQYFGPGTRLTVT.

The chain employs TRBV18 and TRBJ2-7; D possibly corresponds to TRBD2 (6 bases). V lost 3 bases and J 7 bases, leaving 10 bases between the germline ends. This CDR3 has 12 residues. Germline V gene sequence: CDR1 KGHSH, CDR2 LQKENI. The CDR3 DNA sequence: TGTGCCAGCTCACCTGGGGGGATTGAGCAGTACTTC. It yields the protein CASSPGGIEQYF.

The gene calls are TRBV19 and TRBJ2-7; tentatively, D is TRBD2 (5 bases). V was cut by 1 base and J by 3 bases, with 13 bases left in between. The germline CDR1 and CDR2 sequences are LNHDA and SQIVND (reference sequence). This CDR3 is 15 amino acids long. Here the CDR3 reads CASSIASLEGYEQYF. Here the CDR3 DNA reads TGTGCCAGTAGTATAGCCTCACTAGAGGGCTACGAGCAGTACTTC.

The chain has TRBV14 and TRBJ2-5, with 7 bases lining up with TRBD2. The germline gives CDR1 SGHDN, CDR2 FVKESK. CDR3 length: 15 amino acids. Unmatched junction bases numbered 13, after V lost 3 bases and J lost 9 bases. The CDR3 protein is CASSHSGIPRGAQYF. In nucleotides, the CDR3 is TGTGCCAGCAGCCACTCCGGGATCCCCCGGGGGGCCCAGTACTTC.

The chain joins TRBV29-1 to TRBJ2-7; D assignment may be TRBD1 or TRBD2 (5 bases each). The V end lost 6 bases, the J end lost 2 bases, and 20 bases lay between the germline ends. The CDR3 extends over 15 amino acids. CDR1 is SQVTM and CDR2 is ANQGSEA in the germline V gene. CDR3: CSVVIFRDGAYEQYF. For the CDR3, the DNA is TGCAGCGTAGTGATTTTCCGGGACGGGGCCTACGAGCAGTACTTC.

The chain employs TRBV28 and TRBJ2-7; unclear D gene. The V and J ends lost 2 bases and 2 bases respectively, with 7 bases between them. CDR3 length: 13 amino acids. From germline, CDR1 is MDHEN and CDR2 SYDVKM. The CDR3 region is CASSLNGPYEQYF. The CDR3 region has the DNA TGTGCCAGCAGTTTAAACGGGCCCTACGAGCAGTACTTC.

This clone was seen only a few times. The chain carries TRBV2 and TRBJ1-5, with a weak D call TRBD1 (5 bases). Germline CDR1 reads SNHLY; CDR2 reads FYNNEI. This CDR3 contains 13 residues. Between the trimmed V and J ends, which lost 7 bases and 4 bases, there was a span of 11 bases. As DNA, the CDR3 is TGTGCCAGCACGGGGCGGGGGAATCAGCCCCAGCATTTT. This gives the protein CASTGRGNQPQHF.

CDR3 amino acids: CASSPTRDSYEQYF. In DNA, the CDR3 is TGTGCCAGCAGCCCCACCAGGGACTCCTACGAGCAGTACTTC. This chain joins TRBV7-8 and TRBJ2-7, with TRBD1 as a possible D gene (5 bases). CDR1 and CDR2 from the germline V gene are SGHVS and FQNEAQ. V was trimmed by 5 bases and J by 0 bases, leaving 11 bases between them. CDR3 length: 14 residues. Complete variable domain (other parts from reference TRBV7-8 and TRBJ2-7): GAGVSQSPRYKVAKRGQDVALRCDPISGHVSLFWYQQALGQGPEFLTYFQNEAQLDKSGLPSDRFFAERPEGSVSTLKIQRTQQEDSAVYLCASSPTRDSYEQYFGPGTRLTVT.